This TCR beta chain was retrieved from a study of metastatic and nonmetastatic thyroid tumors. All patients were treatment-naive before thyroid surgery. TCRdb re-clonotyped the PCR reads via MiXCR. This table holds approximately 38,000 clones, approximately 26% found once. Sequencing used blood. The TCR originated in a female donor with papillary thyroid cancer or a benign thyroid nodule (not recorded which). Some clones in this sample may be carry-over from other donors' samples.

The CDR3 region is CASSALTSGRVPDTQYF. CDR3 sequence (DNA): TGTGCCAGCAGCGCCCTTACTAGCGGGAGGGTCCCAGATACGCAGTATTTT. The chain combines TRBV2 with TRBJ2-3, with TRBD2 identical over 13 bases. V shed 6 bases and J 4 bases; nucleotides not matched to a gene: 10. The germline CDR1 and CDR2 sequences are SNHLY and FYNNEI. The CDR3 runs 17 residues.